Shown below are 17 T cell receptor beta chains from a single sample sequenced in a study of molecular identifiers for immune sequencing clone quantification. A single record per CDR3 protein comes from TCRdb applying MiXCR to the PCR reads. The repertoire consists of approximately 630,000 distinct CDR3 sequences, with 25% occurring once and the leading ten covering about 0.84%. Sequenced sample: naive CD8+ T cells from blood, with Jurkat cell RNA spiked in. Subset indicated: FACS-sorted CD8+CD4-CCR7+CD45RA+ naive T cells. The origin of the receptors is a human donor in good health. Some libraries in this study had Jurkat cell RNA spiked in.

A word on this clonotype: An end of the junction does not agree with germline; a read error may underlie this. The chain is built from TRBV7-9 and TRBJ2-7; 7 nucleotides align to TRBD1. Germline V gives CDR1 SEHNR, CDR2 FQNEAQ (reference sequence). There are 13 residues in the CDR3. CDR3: CASSPGGSYERYF. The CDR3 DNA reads TGTGCCAGCAGCCCAGGGGGATCCTACGAGCGGTACTTC.

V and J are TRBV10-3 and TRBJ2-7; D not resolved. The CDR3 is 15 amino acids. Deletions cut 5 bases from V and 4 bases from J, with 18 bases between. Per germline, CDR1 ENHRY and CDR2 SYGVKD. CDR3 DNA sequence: TGTGCCATCAGTACACCCGGGTCCAATTCTTACGAGCAGTACTTC. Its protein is CAISTPGSNSYEQYF.

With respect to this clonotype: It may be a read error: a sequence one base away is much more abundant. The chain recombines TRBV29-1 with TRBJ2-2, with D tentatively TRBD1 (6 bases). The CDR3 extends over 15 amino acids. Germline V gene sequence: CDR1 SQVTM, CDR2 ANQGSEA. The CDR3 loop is CSASLRGWNTGKLFF. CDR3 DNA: TGCAGCGCCTCTCTCAGGGGATGGAACACCGGGAAGCTGTTTTTT.

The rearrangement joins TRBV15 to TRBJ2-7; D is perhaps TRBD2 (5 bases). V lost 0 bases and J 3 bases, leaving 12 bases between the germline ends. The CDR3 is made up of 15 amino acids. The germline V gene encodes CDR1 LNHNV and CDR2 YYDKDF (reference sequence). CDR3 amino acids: CATSRDRSSGYEQYF. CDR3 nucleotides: TGTGCCACCAGCAGAGATCGGTCAAGCGGCTACGAGCAGTACTTC. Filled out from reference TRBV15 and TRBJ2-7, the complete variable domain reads DAMVIQNPRYQVTQFGKPVTLSCSQTLNHNVMYWYQQKSSQAPKLLFHYYDKDFNNEADTPDNFQSRRPNTSFCFLDIRSPGLGDTAMYLCATSRDRSSGYEQYFGPGTRLTVT.

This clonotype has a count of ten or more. Here the CDR3 reads CASSQDRHGGGPQHF. The CDR3 DNA sequence: TGCGCCAGCAGCCAAGACCGCCACGGCGGGGGGCCCCAGCATTTT. The gene calls are TRBV4-3 and TRBJ1-5, with TRBD1 as a possible D gene (5 bases). This CDR3 comprises 15 residues. Trimming pared 0 bases from V and 9 bases from J, leaving 15 bases between. The germline CDR1 and CDR2 sequences are LGHNA and YSLEER.

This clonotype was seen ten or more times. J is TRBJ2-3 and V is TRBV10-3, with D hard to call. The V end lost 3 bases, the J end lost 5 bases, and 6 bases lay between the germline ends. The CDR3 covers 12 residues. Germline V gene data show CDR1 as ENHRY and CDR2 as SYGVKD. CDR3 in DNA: TGTGCCATCAGTGATAGGGAAGATACGCAGTATTTT. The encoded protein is CAISDREDTQYF.

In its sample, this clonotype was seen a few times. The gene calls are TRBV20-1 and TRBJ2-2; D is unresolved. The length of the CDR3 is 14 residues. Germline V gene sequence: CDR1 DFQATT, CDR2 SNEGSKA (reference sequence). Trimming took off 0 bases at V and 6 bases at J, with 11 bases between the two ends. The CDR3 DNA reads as TGCAGTGCTAGAGATCAGGATTCAGCCGGGGAGCTGTTTTTT. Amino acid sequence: CSARDQDSAGELFF.

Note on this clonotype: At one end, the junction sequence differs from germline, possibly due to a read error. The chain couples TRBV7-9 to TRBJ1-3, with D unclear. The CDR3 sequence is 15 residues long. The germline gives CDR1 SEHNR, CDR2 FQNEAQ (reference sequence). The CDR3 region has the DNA TGTGCCAGCAGCTCCACAGACAACTCTGGAGACACCATATATTTT. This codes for CASSSTDNSGDTIYF. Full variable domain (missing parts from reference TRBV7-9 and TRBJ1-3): DTGVSQNPRHKITKRGQNVTFRCDPISEHNRLYWYRQTLGQGPEFLTYFQNEAQLEKSRLLSDRFSAERPKGSFSTLEIQRTEQGDSAMYLCASSSTDNSGDTIYFGEGSWLTVV.

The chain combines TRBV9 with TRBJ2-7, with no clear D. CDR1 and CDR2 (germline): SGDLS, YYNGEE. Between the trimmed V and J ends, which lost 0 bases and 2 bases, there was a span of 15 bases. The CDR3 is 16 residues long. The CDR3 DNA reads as TGTGCCAGCAGCGTAGAGGCCGGGCAGGCCACCTACGAGCAGTACTTC. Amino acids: CASSVEAGQATYEQYF.

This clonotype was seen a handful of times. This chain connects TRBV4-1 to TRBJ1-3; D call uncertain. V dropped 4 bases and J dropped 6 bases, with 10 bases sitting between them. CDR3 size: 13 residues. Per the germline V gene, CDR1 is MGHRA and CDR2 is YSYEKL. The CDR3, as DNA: TGCGCCAGCAGCCCCCCGGGCGCAAACACCATATATTTT. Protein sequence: CASSPPGANTIYF.

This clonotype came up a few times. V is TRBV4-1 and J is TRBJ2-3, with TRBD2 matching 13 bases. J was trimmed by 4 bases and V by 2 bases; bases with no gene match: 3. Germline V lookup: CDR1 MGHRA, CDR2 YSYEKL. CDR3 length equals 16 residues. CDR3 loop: CASSQPTSGGADTQYF. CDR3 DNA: TGCGCCAGCAGCCAACCCACTAGCGGGGGGGCAGATACGCAGTATTTT.

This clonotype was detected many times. CDR3 amino acids: CASSPRDPGYEQYF. DNA for the CDR3: TGCGCCAGCAGCCCCCGGGACCCCGGATACGAGCAGTACTTC. The J gene is TRBJ2-7, the V gene TRBV5-1, with D possibly called TRBD1 or TRBD2 (5 bases each). Trimming stripped 4 bases from V and 4 bases from J, with 15 bases between. Germline V lookup: CDR1 SGHRS, CDR2 YFSETQ. This CDR3 region has 14 residues.

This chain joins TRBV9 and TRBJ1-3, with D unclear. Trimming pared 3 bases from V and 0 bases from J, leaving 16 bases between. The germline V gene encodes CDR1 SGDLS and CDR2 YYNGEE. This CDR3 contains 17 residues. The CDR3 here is CASSDRGGRSSGNTIYF. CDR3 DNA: TGTGCCAGCAGCGATCGAGGTGGCCGAAGCTCTGGAAACACCATATATTTT.

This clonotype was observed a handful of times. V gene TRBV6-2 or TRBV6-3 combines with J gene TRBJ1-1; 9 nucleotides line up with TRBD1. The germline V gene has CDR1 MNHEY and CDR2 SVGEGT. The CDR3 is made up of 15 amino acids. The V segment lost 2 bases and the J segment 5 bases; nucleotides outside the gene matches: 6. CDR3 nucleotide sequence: TGTGCCAGCAGTTACCATTGGACAGGGGAGACTGAAGCTTTCTTT. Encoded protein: CASSYHWTGETEAFF.

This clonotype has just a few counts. DNA of the CDR3: TGTGCCAGCAGCTCAGGACAGTCCTCTGGAAACACCATATATTTT. This encodes CASSSGQSSGNTIYF. The rearrangement uses TRBV5-4 and TRBJ1-3, with D possibly TRBD1 on 6 matching bases. This CDR3 has 15 residues. Germline V gene data show CDR1 as SGHNT and CDR2 as YYREEE (reference sequence). V lost 3 bases and J lost 0, with 10 bases in between.

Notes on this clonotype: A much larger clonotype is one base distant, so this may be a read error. CDR3 nucleotides: TGTGCCACCAGTGACGTCGCATTCCCAGATACGCAGTATTTT. It yields the protein CATSDVAFPDTQYF. The rearrangement uses TRBV24-1 and TRBJ2-3, with no clear D. The germline V gene encodes CDR1 KGHDR and CDR2 SFDVKD. The V end lost 4 bases, the J end lost 4 bases, and 11 bases lay between the germline ends. CDR3 length: 14 amino acids.

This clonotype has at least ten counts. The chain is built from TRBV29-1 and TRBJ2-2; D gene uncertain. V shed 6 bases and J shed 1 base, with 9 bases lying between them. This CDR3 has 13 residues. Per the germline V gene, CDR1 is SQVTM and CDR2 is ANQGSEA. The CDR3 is CSVWTVNTGELFF. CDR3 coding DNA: TGCAGCGTATGGACGGTGAACACCGGGGAGCTGTTTTTT.